This passage covers 29 T cell receptor beta chains from one sample sequenced in a study of T cell responses to AZD1222 COVID-19 vaccine. Assay used: immunoSEQ multiplex PCR; TCRdb lists only in-frame clones, some missing. Among around 88,000 clones listed, 86% were seen once. Sequenced material: peripheral blood, taken on day 0 of AZD1222 vaccination. All receptors come from an adult in good health.

The V and J genes are TRBV6-5 and TRBJ2-7; tentatively, D is TRBD1 or TRBD2 (5 bases each). The CDR3 extends over 13 amino acids. Germline V gene sequence: CDR1 MNHEY, CDR2 SVGAGI. V lost 8 bases and J lost 0, with 11 bases in between. CDR3 nucleotide sequence: TGTGCCAGCGCATCCGGGACCTCCTACGAGCAGTACTTC. Its translation: CASASGTSYEQYF.

The chain links TRBV29-1 to TRBJ1-1; 11 bases are shared with TRBD1. In germline, CDR1 is SQVTM, CDR2 ANQGSEA. The CDR3 length is 13 residues. V dropped 3 bases and J dropped 4; count of bases not matched to a gene: 1. CDR3 amino acids: CSVDGTGGTEAFF. In nucleotides, the CDR3 is TGCAGCGTTGATGGGACAGGGGGCACTGAAGCTTTCTTT.

The V and J genes are TRBV19 and TRBJ2-3; 7 bases map to TRBD2. J lost 0 bases, V lost 5 bases, and 5 bases had no gene match. The germline V gene encodes CDR1 LNHDA and CDR2 SQIVND (reference sequence). The CDR3 covers 15 residues. The CDR3 region has the DNA TGTGCCAGTAGTGCAGTAGCGGGTAGCACAGATACGCAGTATTTT. This gives the protein CASSAVAGSTDTQYF.

This chain joins TRBV24-1 and TRBJ2-3, with 9 bases matching TRBD2. This CDR3 region has 15 residues. The ends lost 4 bases at V and 2 bases at J; junction bases unmatched: 3. Germline lookup yields CDR1 KGHDR and CDR2 SFDVKD. CDR3 in amino acids: CATSDLAGVTDTQYF. The CDR3 region has the DNA TGTGCCACCAGTGACTTAGCGGGGGTCACAGATACGCAGTATTTT.

This chain connects TRBV7-9 to TRBJ1-2, with D possibly TRBD1 on 6 matching bases. The CDR3 runs to 15 residues. Germline V gene lookup returns CDR1 SEHNR and CDR2 FQNEAQ (reference sequence). V lost 5 bases and J 1 base, leaving 14 bases between the germline ends. CDR3 sequence: CASSTGQNYNYGYTF. The CDR3 bases are TGTGCCAGCAGCACCGGACAGAATTATAACTATGGCTACACCTTC. The variable domain in full, completed from reference TRBV7-9 and TRBJ1-2, reads DTGVSQNPRHKITKRGQNVTFRCDPISEHNRLYWYRQTLGQGPEFLTYFQNEAQLEKSRLLSDRFSAERPKGSFSTLEIQRTEQGDSAMYLCASSTGQNYNYGYTFGSGTRLTVV.

CDR3 in DNA: TGTGCCAGCAGCTTAGGGGAATCAACTAATGAAAAACTGTTTTTT. The encoded protein is CASSLGESTNEKLFF. The chain uses TRBV7-9 and TRBJ1-4; unclear D gene. CDR1 is SEHNR and CDR2 is FQNEAQ in the germline V gene (reference sequence). This CDR3 has 15 amino acids. V lost 1 base to trimming and J lost 0 bases, with 6 bases between them.

The chain is built from TRBV6-4 and TRBJ1-1; 7 bases are a match to TRBD1. The CDR3 length is 14 residues. Trimming cost V 6 bases and J 3 bases; bases outside gene matches: 7. Germline V gene lookup returns CDR1 MRHNA and CDR2 SNTAGT. For the CDR3, the DNA is TGTGCCAGCAGGGCACAGGGGTGGGACACTGAAGCTTTCTTT. As protein: CASRAQGWDTEAFF.

This clone has only one observation. This chain links TRBV19 with TRBJ1-6; D gene uncertain. The CDR3 spans 12 residues. Germline V CDR1 and CDR2: LNHDA, SQIVND (reference sequence). V was clipped by 3 bases and J by 8 bases, with 5 bases between them. This CDR3 is CASSMYDSPLHF. The CDR3 coding sequence is TGTGCCAGTAGTATGTACGATTCACCCCTCCACTTT.

The chain has TRBV11-2 and TRBJ2-7; TRBD1 or TRBD2 may be the D gene (5 bases each). V was pared by 4 bases and J by 6 bases, with 10 bases between. Germline V CDR1 and CDR2: SGHAT, FQNNGV. The length of the CDR3 is 12 residues. CDR3 sequence: CASSWQGAEQYF. DNA of the CDR3: TGTGCCAGCAGCTGGCAGGGAGCCGAGCAGTACTTC.

In its sample, this clone was seen once. The chain recombines TRBV29-1 with TRBJ1-1; 7 bases are shared with TRBD1. Trimming removed 7 bases from V and 5 bases from J; junction bases left unmatched: 10. Germline lookup yields CDR1 SQVTM and CDR2 ANQGSEA. This CDR3 contains 13 residues. The CDR3 sequence is CSGLGDRWTEAFF. The CDR3 nucleotides read TGCAGCGGGCTAGGGGACAGATGGACTGAAGCTTTCTTT.

V usage is TRBV4-3 and J usage is TRBJ2-3; D ambiguous. There are 15 residues in the CDR3. Germline loops: CDR1 LGHNA, CDR2 YSLEER. Trimming took off 1 base at V and 0 bases at J, with 8 bases between the two ends. The CDR3 reads CASSQAAESTDTQYF. CDR3 sequence (DNA): TGCGCCAGCAGCCAAGCGGCGGAGAGCACAGATACGCAGTATTTT.

This clone turned up a few times. The chain employs TRBV9 and TRBJ1-6; no clear D gene. V lost 0 bases and J 7 bases, leaving 5 bases between the germline ends. This CDR3 contains 13 residues. Looked up from germline, CDR1 is SGDLS and CDR2 is YYNGEE. The DNA of the CDR3 is TGTGCCAGCAGCGTAGACCGAAATTCACCCCTCCACTTT. Its protein product is CASSVDRNSPLHF.

The genes are TRBV27 and TRBJ2-1; TRBD2 matches at 10 bases. Germline loops: CDR1 MNHEY, CDR2 SMNVEV (reference sequence). The CDR3 runs 17 residues. Losses at the gene ends were 9 bases for V and 0 bases for J; bases not matched to a gene: 11. CDR3 in amino acids: CASIGLAALSSYNEQFF. CDR3 DNA: TGTGCCAGTATAGGACTAGCGGCCCTTAGCTCCTACAATGAGCAGTTCTTC.

The chain has TRBV29-1 and TRBJ1-1, with TRBD1 identical over 12 bases. The V gene's germline CDR1 is SQVTM and CDR2 ANQGSEA. CDR3 length: 14 amino acids. V shed 4 bases, J shed 4 bases, and the junction held 4 bases outside the gene matches. Written as DNA, the CDR3 is TGCAGCGTTGGGCGGGGACAGGGGGCCACTGAAGCTTTCTTT. Its protein product is CSVGRGQGATEAFF. The whole variable domain, filled in from reference TRBV29-1 and TRBJ1-1, reads SAVISQKPSRDICQRGTSLTIQCQVDSQVTMMFWYRQQPGQSLTLIATANQGSEATYESGFVIDKFPISRPNLTFSTLTVSNMSPEDSSIYLCSVGRGQGATEAFFGQGTRLTVV.

V is TRBV28 and J is TRBJ1-1; TRBD1 matches at 12 bases. V shed 7 bases and J 5 bases; nucleotides not matched to a gene: 8. Germline V gene lookup returns CDR1 MDHEN and CDR2 SYDVKM. The CDR3 runs 15 residues. The CDR3 here is CASTRDRGRGTEAFF. In nucleotides, the CDR3 is TGTGCCAGCACCCGGGACAGGGGGCGCGGAACTGAAGCTTTCTTT.

The chain uses TRBV5-4 and TRBJ2-6; D not certain. The CDR3 contains 12 residues. The germline V and J ends were trimmed by 9 bases and 0 bases, with 4 bases remaining between them. CDR1 SGHNT and CDR2 YYREEE come from the germline V gene (reference sequence). The CDR3 DNA sequence: TGTGCCACCGGCTCTGGGGCCAACGTCCTGACTTTC. This gives the protein CATGSGANVLTF. The complete variable domain, with remaining parts taken from reference TRBV5-4 and TRBJ2-6, reads ETGVTQSPTHLIKTRGQQVTLRCSSQSGHNTVSWYQQALGQGPQFIFQYYREEENGRGNFPPRFSGLQFPNYSSELNVNALELDDSALYLCATGSGANVLTFGAGSRLTVL.

The chain combines TRBV5-1 with TRBJ1-3, with D hard to call. The CDR3 has 15 residues. In germline, CDR1 is SGHRS, CDR2 YFSETQ. Trimming took off 4 bases at V and 0 bases at J, with 11 bases between the two ends. Written as DNA, the CDR3 is TGCGCCAGCAGCGAACAGCCGTACTCTGGAAACACCATATATTTT. Protein: CASSEQPYSGNTIYF.

The CDR3 sequence is CATSPNTNLDYQPQHF. In nucleotides, the CDR3 is TGTGCCACCAGTCCGAACACAAACCTAGATTATCAGCCCCAGCATTTT. The chain recombines TRBV24-1 with TRBJ1-5; D gene ambiguous. V dropped 6 bases and J dropped 5 bases, with 19 bases sitting between them. The CDR3 runs to 16 residues. CDR1 is KGHDR and CDR2 is SFDVKD in the germline V gene.

This clone has only one observation. This chain uses TRBV7-2 with TRBJ1-2; TRBD1 matches 8 bases. The CDR3 spans 15 residues. V lost 3 bases, J lost 2 bases, and 5 bases stayed unmatched. Germline CDR1 is SGHTA and CDR2 is FQGNSA. This CDR3 is CASSLQGAPNYGYTF. In nucleotides, the CDR3 is TGTGCCAGCAGCTTGCAGGGGGCTCCCAACTATGGCTACACCTTC.

This CDR3 reads CATSDWGNIQYF. The CDR3 DNA reads as TGTGCCACCAGTGATTGGGGCAACATTCAGTACTTC. V is TRBV24-1 and J is TRBJ2-4; maybe TRBD1 (5 bases). Trimming left V 2 bases short and J 7 bases short, with 5 bases between. This CDR3 is built from 12 residues. In germline, CDR1 is KGHDR, CDR2 SFDVKD.

This clone was recorded a few times. The chain recombines TRBV9 with TRBJ1-5; 10 bases agree with TRBD1. The CDR3 spans 15 residues. V shed 4 bases and J 6 bases; nucleotides not matched to a gene: 7. Germline CDR1 is SGDLS and CDR2 is YYNGEE. Here the CDR3 reads CASSTGTGESQPQHF. In DNA, the CDR3 is TGTGCCAGCAGCACCGGGACAGGGGAAAGTCAGCCCCAGCATTTT. The variable domain in full, with the rest retrieved from reference TRBV9 and TRBJ1-5, is DSGVTQTPKHLITATGQRVTLRCSPRSGDLSVYWYQQSLDQGLQFLIQYYNGEERAKGNILERFSAQQFPDLHSELNLSSLELGDSALYFCASSTGTGESQPQHFGDGTRLSIL.

V is TRBV18 and J is TRBJ2-1; D ambiguous. V shed 6 bases and J shed 10 bases, with 16 bases lying between them. CDR3 length: 13 amino acids. Per germline, CDR1 KGHSH and CDR2 LQKENI. DNA for the CDR3: TGTGCCAGCTCCCCGCTGGGTCCTGGGGAGCAGTTCTTC. It yields the protein CASSPLGPGEQFF. Combining the CDR3 with reference TRBV18 and TRBJ2-1 gives the whole variable domain NAGVMQNPRHLVRRRGQEARLRCSPMKGHSHVYWYRQLPEEGLKFMVYLQKENIIDESGMPKERFSAEFPKEGPSILRIQQVVRGDSAAYFCASSPLGPGEQFFGPGTRLTVL.

This rearrangement joins TRBV6-5 to TRBJ1-3; D not resolved. Germline V CDR1 and CDR2: MNHEY, SVGAGI. The length of the CDR3 is 15 residues. V was trimmed by 6 bases and J by 0 bases, leaving 12 bases between them. The CDR3 DNA sequence: TGTGCCAGCAGGTCGAGAGGAGGCTCTGGAAACACCATATATTTT. This translates into CASRSRGGSGNTIYF.

This clone was found a few times. DNA for the CDR3: TGTGCCAGCAGTTTCAGGGTGGTAAATTCACCCCTCCACTTT. It encodes CASSFRVVNSPLHF. V usage is TRBV27 and J usage is TRBJ1-6; perhaps TRBD1 as D (5 bases). There are 14 residues in the CDR3. Germline V gene sequence: CDR1 MNHEY, CDR2 SMNVEV (reference sequence). The ends were cut back, 3 bases at V and 7 bases at J, with 10 bases in the middle.

This clone was picked up one time. This chain uses TRBV6-1 with TRBJ2-7, with D perhaps TRBD1 (6 bases). Per the germline V gene, CDR1 is MNHNS and CDR2 is SASEGT. Trimming cost V 0 bases and J 6 bases, with 9 bases left between them. CDR3 length: 13 residues. The DNA of the CDR3 is TGTGCCAGCAGTGAAGCCGAGGACAGCGAGCAGTACTTC. Its translation: CASSEAEDSEQYF.

V usage is TRBV11-2 and J usage is TRBJ2-3; 9 bases line up with TRBD1. After removal of 11 bases from V and 3 bases from J, the junction contained 3 bases not matched to a gene. In germline, CDR1 is SGHAT, CDR2 FQNNGV. The CDR3 runs 12 residues. The CDR3 loop reads CAGGQGTDTQYF. The CDR3 region has the DNA TGTGCCGGTGGACAGGGGACAGATACGCAGTATTTT.

The J gene is TRBJ1-5, the V gene TRBV19; 7 bases match TRBD1. The trim removed 4 bases at V and 3 bases at J, leaving 18 bases unmatched. The germline V gene encodes CDR1 LNHDA and CDR2 SQIVND (reference sequence). The CDR3 loop spans 19 amino acids. The CDR3 coding sequence is TGTGCCAGTAGTAGGGACAGCACTTTTAACCCCGGCCCCAATCAGCCCCAGCATTTT. It encodes CASSRDSTFNPGPNQPQHF. The full variable domain, with the rest looked up from reference TRBV19 and TRBJ1-5, is DGGITQSPKYLFRKEGQNVTLSCEQNLNHDAMYWYRQDPGQGLRLIYYSQIVNDFQKGDIAEGYSVSREKKESFPLTVTSAQKNPTAFYLCASSRDSTFNPGPNQPQHFGDGTRLSIL.

The count of this clone is one. This chain connects TRBV4-1 to TRBJ1-1; maybe TRBD1 (5 bases). This CDR3 comprises 13 residues. Germline V gene lookup returns CDR1 MGHRA and CDR2 YSYEKL. V was cut by 4 bases and J by 11 bases, with 17 bases left in between. Written as DNA, the CDR3 is TGCGCCAGCAGCCTTCTGGCGGGACCGACGGCTTTCTTT. It codes for CASSLLAGPTAFF.

The rearrangement links TRBV28 to TRBJ2-7; D might be TRBD2 (5 bases). The germline V and J ends were trimmed by 3 bases and 2 bases, with 8 bases remaining between them. The length of the CDR3 is 13 residues. Germline CDR1 and CDR2: MDHEN and SYDVKM. Here the CDR3 reads CASSLGEAYEQYF. In nucleotides, the CDR3 is TGTGCCAGCAGTTTGGGAGAAGCCTACGAGCAGTACTTC.